Below are 14 T cell receptor beta chains sequenced from a single sample in a study of T cell repertoires in cytomegalovirus infection. TCRdb passed the reads through MiXCR, listing each CDR3 protein once. Of 65,000 to 95,000 distinct CDR3 sequences detected, more than 3% appear once; the ten largest clones hold 3.5% to 6%. Source material: PBMCs. These receptor sequences come from a human donor in good health (CMV status not recorded). Some clones in this sample may be carry-over from other donors' samples.

This clonotype was counted ten times or more. The chain uses TRBV18 and TRBJ2-1, with D possibly being TRBD1 or TRBD2 (5 bases each). The CDR3 totals 15 residues. Germline CDR1 KGHSH, CDR2 LQKENI. V was pared by 3 bases and J by 7 bases, with 16 bases between. In DNA form, the CDR3 reads TGTGCCAGCTCACCGGGACGAAGTGCACGGAATGAGCAGTTCTTC. Translation: CASSPGRSARNEQFF.

This clonotype was seen many times. The chain recombines TRBV24-1 with TRBJ1-1; 7 nucleotides agree with TRBD1. CDR3 size: 14 residues. Trimming took 2 bases from V and 6 from J; bases not matched to a gene: 5. CDR1 KGHDR and CDR2 SFDVKD come from the germline V gene. The CDR3 is CATSDSDRFAEAFF. CDR3 nucleotides: TGTGCCACCAGTGATTCGGACAGGTTCGCTGAAGCTTTCTTT.

At least ten counts were recorded for this clonotype. The chain uses TRBV20-1 and TRBJ1-1, with D maybe TRBD1 (6 bases). V was clipped by 6 bases and J by 1 base, with 12 bases between them. The CDR3 has 13 amino acids. Germline loops: CDR1 DFQATT, CDR2 SNEGSKA (reference sequence). CDR3: CSAQGPGNTEAFF. CDR3 coding DNA: TGCAGTGCCCAGGGGCCGGGGAACACTGAAGCTTTCTTT.

This clonotype was counted ten times or more. The rearrangement joins TRBV28 to TRBJ1-4; 9 bases match TRBD1. Trimming removed 6 bases from V and 2 bases from J; junction bases left unmatched: 10. The CDR3 sequence is 17 residues long. Looked up from germline, CDR1 is MDHEN and CDR2 is SYDVKM. The DNA for the CDR3 is TGTGCCAGCAGCCGGCCGGGACAGGGTATGACTAATGAAAAACTGTTTTTT. Amino acids: CASSRPGQGMTNEKLFF.

This clonotype has a count of ten or more. The CDR3 reads CASSRPGVSYEQYF. The CDR3 DNA follows: TGTGCCAGCAGCCGCCCGGGCGTGTCCTACGAGCAGTACTTC. The chain uses TRBV3-1 and TRBJ2-7, with D hard to call. Trimming shortened V by 4 bases and J by 1 base, and 11 bases separated the two germline ends. In germline, CDR1 is LGHDT, CDR2 YNNKEL (reference sequence). The CDR3 is made up of 14 amino acids.

This clonotype was observed at least ten times. This chain links TRBV20-1 with TRBJ1-5, with TRBD1 matching over 8 bases. V trimming: 4 bases; J trimming: 5 bases; junction bases outside the gene matches: 4. CDR1 DFQATT and CDR2 SNEGSKA come from the germline V gene (reference sequence). The CDR3 length is 13 residues. The CDR3 nucleotides read TGCAGTGCTACGGACAGGGTGGATCAGCCCCAGCATTTT. Its protein is CSATDRVDQPQHF.

Note on this clonotype: A much larger clone differs from this one at a single base, so this may be a read error. The V call is TRBV5-6, the J call TRBJ1-1; D remains unclear. This CDR3 contains 16 residues. Germline V gene lookup returns CDR1 SGHDT and CDR2 YYEEEE. The CDR3 here is CTSSLEFLTVNTEAFF. The CDR3 DNA sequence: TGTACCAGCAGCTTGGAATTTCTTACCGTGAACACTGAAGCTTTCTTT.

This clonotype was observed many times. The J gene is TRBJ1-2, the V gene TRBV14; the D is unclear. The CDR3 is 13 residues long. CDR1 is SGHDN and CDR2 is FVKESK in the germline V gene. Trimming stripped 2 bases from V and 7 bases from J, with 11 bases between. CDR3 bases: TGTGCCAGCAGCCAAAAGATAGGGTTTGGCTACACCTTC. Translation gives CASSQKIGFGYTF.

This clonotype was recorded at least ten times. The chain combines TRBV12-3 or TRBV12-4 with TRBJ1-5; D unclear. V was trimmed by 3 bases and J by 3 bases, leaving 12 bases between them. The CDR3 contains 15 residues. The CDR3 nucleotides read TGTGCCAGCAGTTTCGGGGAGAGGGTCAATCAGCCCCAGCATTTT. It encodes CASSFGERVNQPQHF.

The table lists this clonotype with many counts. The chain uses TRBV4-1 and TRBJ2-1; TRBD2 agrees at 7 bases. This CDR3 is built from 15 residues. Trimming removed 4 bases from V and 0 bases from J; junction bases left unmatched: 3. The germline gives CDR1 MGHRA, CDR2 YSYEKL. The CDR3 reads CASSPGGSSYNEQFF. Written as DNA, the CDR3 is TGCGCCAGCAGCCCCGGGGGGAGCTCCTACAATGAGCAGTTCTTC.

This clonotype was detected many times. The V and J genes are TRBV28 and TRBJ1-5, with unresolved D. Germline CDR1 and CDR2: MDHEN and SYDVKM. Trimming removed 0 bases from V and 7 bases from J, with 28 bases in between. The CDR3 sequence is 20 residues long. CDR3 DNA: TGTGCCAGCAGTTTATGGGTATCCCTGTTTTCCGGTACGGGGAACCAGCCCCAGCATTTT. Protein sequence: CASSLWVSLFSGTGNQPQHF.

The chain is built from TRBV19 and TRBJ1-1; no reliable D call. There are 14 residues in the CDR3. CDR1 and CDR2 from the germline V gene are LNHDA and SQIVND (reference sequence). V dropped 5 bases and J dropped 0 bases, with 10 bases sitting between them. The CDR3 spells CASSWVRLNTEAFF. The CDR3 DNA follows: TGTGCCAGTAGTTGGGTCCGATTGAACACTGAAGCTTTCTTT. Full variable domain (remainder filled in from reference TRBV19 and TRBJ1-1): DGGITQSPKYLFRKEGQNVTLSCEQNLNHDAMYWYRQDPGQGLRLIYYSQIVNDFQKGDIAEGYSVSREKKESFPLTVTSAQKNPTAFYLCASSWVRLNTEAFFGQGTRLTVV.

This clonotype was picked up many times. This chain uses TRBV7-2 with TRBJ1-3, with D perhaps matching TRBD1 (5 bases). The CDR3 length is 15 residues. Per germline, CDR1 SGHTA and CDR2 FQGNSA. Trimming shortened V by 0 bases and J by 2 bases, and 8 bases separated the two germline ends. CDR3 bases: TGTGCCAGCAGCTTAGCGGGGCAGGCTGGAAACACCATATATTTT. Its protein is CASSLAGQAGNTIYF.

Regarding this clonotype: This sequence may be a read error, since a much larger clone differs from it by one base. This chain links TRBV27 with TRBJ2-1; unclear D gene. The ends were cut back, 10 bases at V and 8 bases at J, with 15 bases in the middle. CDR3 length: 12 residues. Germline loops: CDR1 MNHEY, CDR2 SMNVEV (reference sequence). CDR3: CANSPDGYEQFF. CDR3 nucleotides: TGTGCCAACAGCCCCGACGGGTATGAGCAGTTCTTC.